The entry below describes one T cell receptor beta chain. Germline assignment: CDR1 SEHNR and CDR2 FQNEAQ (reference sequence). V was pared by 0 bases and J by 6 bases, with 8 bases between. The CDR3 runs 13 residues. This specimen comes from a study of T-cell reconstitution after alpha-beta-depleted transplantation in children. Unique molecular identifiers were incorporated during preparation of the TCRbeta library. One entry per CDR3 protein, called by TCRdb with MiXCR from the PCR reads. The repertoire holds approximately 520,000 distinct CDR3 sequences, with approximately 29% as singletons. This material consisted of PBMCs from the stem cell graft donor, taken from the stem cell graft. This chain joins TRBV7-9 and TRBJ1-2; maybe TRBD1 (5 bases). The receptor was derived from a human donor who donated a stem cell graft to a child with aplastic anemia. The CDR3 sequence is CASSLAGGDGYTF. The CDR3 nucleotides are TGTGCCAGCAGCTTAGCGGGGGGTGATGGCTACACCTTC.